Described below is a single TCR beta chain sequence and its context. The antigen this receptor binds is unknown. The input lacks base qualities; no much larger clone sits a single base away. Counted from cysteine to phenylalanine, this CDR3 has 14 amino acids. Only the CDR3 part of the read is kept: 42 bases, read in frame from the first base. CDR1 SNHLY and CDR2 FYNNEI were looked up in the germline V gene. The junction shows trimming of 7 bases on V and 3 bases on J, plus 16 bases between the germline ends. Focal radiation therapy combined with CTLA-4 blockade (ipilimumab) was tested in patients with chemo-refractory metastatic non-small-cell lung cancer. This sample stems from a study of radiotherapy plus CTLA-4 blockade in lung cancer listed by TCRdb under 2018. For the study in its entirety: Objective responses occurred in approximately 19% of enrolled patients, and around 30% achieved disease control. Here is what the overall study found, with its caveats: After treatment with radiotherapy and ipilimumab, TCR clones that originated in tumors expanded in peripheral blood. The strongest predictors of response, as reported, were early dynamic changes in blood T cell clones along with a rise in serum interferon-beta after radiation.

Receptors were amplified or captured by the immunoSEQ multiplex PCR assay. In its TCRdb copy, this immuneACCESS table keeps in-frame sequences only and misses some clones. Where compared with another copy, unresolved V genes explain less than half of these, and the others have no known cause. This sample comprises 50,000 or so clones, around 80% of them detected only once. Clones ranked in the top ten supply 3.2% of the sample. Here the sequenced sample was peripheral blood, taken from a patient treated with radiotherapy plus ipilimumab. The V gene is TRBV2 and the J gene is TRBJ2-7; a tentative D call is TRBD2 (7 bases match). The clonotype comes from a human donor with non-small cell lung cancer who had a partial response to radiotherapy plus ipilimumab. The sequence in DNA is TGTGCCAGCACCACTGCGGGGGCAAACTACGAGCAGTACTTC. Its protein reads: CASTTAGANYEQYF.